This T cell receptor beta chain appears in the sequencing data of a study of shared clonotypes between healthy human individuals. Study-level background: Three CD4 naive, three CD4 memory, two CD8 naive and one CD8 memory plate were used per donor. Study-level results: Larger richness was generally estimated for naive than memory subsets.

As originally analysed: Without quality scores, immunoSEQ junctional reads could not be filtered like full-length reads. Sequenced by immunoSEQ multiplex PCR; TCRdb stores in-frame clones only, minus some. V and J calls and clone size follow that table, whereas D and trimming were derived from the DNA. The sample includes some 1,100,000 clones, about 80% of them seen just once. On this clone: The target antigen is unknown. One junction end does not reproduce the germline sequence, and a read error may be involved.

Memory CD4+ cells were the fraction left after CD45RA+ naive selection. Germline values: CDR1 GTSNPN, CDR2 SVGIG (reference sequence). There are 13 residues in the CDR3. Sequences were obtained from memory CD4+ T cells from PBMCs. This sample's subset: CD45RA-negative fraction. The source is a man aged 18 to 30 in good health. Some clones in this sample may be carry-over from other donors' samples. The chain couples TRBV30 to TRBJ1-1; D is unclear. The CDR3 DNA reads TGTGCCTGGAGTGTATCACGGAACACTAAAGCATTCTTT. Protein product: CAWSVSRNTKAFF.